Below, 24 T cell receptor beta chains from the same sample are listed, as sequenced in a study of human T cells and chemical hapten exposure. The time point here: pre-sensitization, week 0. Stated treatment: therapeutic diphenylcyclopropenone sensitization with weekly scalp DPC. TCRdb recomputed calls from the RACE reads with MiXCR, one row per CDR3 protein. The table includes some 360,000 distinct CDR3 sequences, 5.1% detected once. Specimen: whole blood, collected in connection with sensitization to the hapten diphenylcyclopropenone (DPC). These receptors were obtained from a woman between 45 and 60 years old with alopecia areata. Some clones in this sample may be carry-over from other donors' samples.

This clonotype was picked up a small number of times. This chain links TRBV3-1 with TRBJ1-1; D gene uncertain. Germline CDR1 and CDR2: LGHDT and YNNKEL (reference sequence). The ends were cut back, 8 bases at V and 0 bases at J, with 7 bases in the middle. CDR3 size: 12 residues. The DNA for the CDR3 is TGTGCCAGCCGTCGCCTGAACACTGAAGCTTTCTTT. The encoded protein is CASRRLNTEAFF.

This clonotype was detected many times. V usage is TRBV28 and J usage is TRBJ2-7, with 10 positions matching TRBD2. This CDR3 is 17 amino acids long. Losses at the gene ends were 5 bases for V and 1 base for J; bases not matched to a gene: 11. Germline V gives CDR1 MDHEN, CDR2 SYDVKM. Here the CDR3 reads CASSALSTSGLSYEQYF. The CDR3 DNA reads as TGTGCCAGCAGTGCACTTTCGACTAGCGGGCTTTCCTACGAGCAGTACTTC.

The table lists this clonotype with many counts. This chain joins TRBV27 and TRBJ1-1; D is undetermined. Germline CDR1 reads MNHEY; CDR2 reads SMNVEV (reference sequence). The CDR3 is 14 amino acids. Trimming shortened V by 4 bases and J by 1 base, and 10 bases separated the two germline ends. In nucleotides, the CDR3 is TGTGCCAGCAGTTATGCGGGCCGGAACACTGAAGCTTTCTTT. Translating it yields CASSYAGRNTEAFF.

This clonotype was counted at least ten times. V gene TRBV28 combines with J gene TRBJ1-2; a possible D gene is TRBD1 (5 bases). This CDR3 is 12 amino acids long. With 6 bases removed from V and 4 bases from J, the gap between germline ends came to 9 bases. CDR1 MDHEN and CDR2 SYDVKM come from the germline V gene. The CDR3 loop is CASSRAGYGYTF. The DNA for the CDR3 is TGTGCCAGCAGCAGGGCTGGCTATGGCTACACCTTC.

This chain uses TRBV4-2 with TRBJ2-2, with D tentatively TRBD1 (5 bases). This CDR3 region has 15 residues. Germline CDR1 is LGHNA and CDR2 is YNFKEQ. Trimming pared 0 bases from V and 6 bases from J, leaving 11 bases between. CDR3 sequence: CASSQDRGPSGELFF. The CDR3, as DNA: TGTGCCAGCAGCCAAGATAGGGGTCCGTCCGGGGAGCTGTTTTTT.

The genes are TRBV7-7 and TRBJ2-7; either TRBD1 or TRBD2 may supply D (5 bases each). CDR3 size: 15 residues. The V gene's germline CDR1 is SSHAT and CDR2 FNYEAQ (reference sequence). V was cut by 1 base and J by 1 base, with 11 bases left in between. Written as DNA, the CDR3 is TGTGCCAGCAGCTTAGGGGACGGAAGTTCCTACGAGCAGTACTTC. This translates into CASSLGDGSSYEQYF.

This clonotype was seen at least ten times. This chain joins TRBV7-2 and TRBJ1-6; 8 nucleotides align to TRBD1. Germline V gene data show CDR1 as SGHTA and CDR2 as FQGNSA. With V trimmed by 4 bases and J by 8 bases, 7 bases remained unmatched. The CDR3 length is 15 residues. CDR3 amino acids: CASSSGTGKYSPLHF. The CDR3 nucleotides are TGTGCCAGCAGCTCCGGGACAGGAAAGTATTCACCCCTCCACTTT.

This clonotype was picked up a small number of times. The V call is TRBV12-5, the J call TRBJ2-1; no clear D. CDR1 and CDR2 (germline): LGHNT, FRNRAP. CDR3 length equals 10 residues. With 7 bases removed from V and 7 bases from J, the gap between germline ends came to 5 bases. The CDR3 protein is CASVENEQFF. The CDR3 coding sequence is TGTGCTAGTGTAGAGAATGAGCAGTTCTTC.

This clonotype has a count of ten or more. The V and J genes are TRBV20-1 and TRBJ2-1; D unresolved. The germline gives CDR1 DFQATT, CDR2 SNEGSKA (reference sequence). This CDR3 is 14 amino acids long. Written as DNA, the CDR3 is TGCACCCGACCGAACGTTAGCTCCTACAATGAGCAGTTCTTC. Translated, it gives CTRPNVSSYNEQFF.

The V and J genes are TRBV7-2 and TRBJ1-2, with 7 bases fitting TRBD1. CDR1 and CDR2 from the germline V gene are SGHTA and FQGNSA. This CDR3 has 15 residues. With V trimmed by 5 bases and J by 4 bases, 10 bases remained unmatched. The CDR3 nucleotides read TGTGCCAGCAGCGCAACCGGGACAGCGTCCTATGGCTACACCTTC. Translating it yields CASSATGTASYGYTF.

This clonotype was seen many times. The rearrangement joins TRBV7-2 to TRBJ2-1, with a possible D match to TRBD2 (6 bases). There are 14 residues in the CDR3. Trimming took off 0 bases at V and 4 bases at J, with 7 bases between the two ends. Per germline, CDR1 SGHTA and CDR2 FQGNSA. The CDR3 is CASSLAEGYNEQFF. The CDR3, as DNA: TGTGCCAGCAGCTTAGCGGAGGGATACAATGAGCAGTTCTTC. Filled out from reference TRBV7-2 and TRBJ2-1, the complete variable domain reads GAGVSQSPSNKVTEKGKDVELRCDPISGHTALYWYRQSLGQGLEFLIYFQGNSAPDKSGLPSDRFSAERTGGSVSTLTIQRTQQEDSAVYLCASSLAEGYNEQFFGPGTRLTVL.

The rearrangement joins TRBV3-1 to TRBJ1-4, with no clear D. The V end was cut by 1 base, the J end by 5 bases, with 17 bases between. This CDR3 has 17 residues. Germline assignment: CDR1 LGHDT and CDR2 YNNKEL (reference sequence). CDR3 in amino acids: CASSQGAPAFGNEKLFF. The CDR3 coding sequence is TGTGCCAGCAGCCAAGGGGCTCCGGCCTTCGGGAATGAAAAACTGTTTTTT.

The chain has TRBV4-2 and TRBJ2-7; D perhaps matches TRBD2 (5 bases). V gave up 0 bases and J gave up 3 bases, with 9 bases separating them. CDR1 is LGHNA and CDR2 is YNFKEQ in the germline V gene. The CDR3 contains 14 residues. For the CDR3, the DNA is TGTGCCAGCAGCCAAGAGCCAGCGGACTACGAGCAGTACTTC. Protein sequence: CASSQEPADYEQYF.

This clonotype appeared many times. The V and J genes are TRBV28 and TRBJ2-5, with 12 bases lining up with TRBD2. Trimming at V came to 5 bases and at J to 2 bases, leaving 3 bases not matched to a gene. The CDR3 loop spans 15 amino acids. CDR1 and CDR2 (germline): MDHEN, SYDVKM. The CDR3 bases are TGTGCCAGCAGTCCTAGCGGGAGGGATCAAGAGACCCAGTACTTC. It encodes CASSPSGRDQETQYF.

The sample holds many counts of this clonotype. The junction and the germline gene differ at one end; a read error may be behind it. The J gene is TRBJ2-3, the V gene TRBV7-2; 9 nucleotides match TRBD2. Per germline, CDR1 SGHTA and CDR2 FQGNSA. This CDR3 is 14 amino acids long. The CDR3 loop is CASSSSGIPDTRYF. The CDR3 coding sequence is TGTGCCAGCAGCTCTAGCGGGATCCCAGATACGCGGTATTTT.

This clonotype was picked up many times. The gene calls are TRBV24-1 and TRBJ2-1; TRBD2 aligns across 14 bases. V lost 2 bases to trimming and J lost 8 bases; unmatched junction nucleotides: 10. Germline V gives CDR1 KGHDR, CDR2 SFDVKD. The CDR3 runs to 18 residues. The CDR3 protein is CATSDSRLAGGLSYEQFF. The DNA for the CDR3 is TGTGCCACCAGTGATTCCCGACTAGCGGGAGGGCTAAGCTATGAGCAGTTCTTC.

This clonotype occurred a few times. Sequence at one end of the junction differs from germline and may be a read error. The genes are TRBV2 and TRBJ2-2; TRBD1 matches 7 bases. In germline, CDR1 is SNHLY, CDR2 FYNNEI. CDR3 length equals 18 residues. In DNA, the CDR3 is TGTGCCAGCTGTGACGCGGCCGGACAGGCTATCAACACCGGGGAGCTGTTTTTT. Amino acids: CASCDAAGQAINTGELFF. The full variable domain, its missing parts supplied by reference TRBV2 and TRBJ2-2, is EPEVTQTPSHQVTQMGQEVILRCVPISNHLYFYWYRQILGQKVEFLVSFYNNEISEKSEIFDDQFSVERPDGSNFTLKIRSTKLEDSAMYFCASCDAAGQAINTGELFFGEGSRLTVL.

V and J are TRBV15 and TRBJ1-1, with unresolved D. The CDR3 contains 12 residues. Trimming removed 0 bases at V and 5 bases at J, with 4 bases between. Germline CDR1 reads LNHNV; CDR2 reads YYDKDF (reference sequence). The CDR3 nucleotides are TGTGCCACCAGCAGAGATGGGACTGAAGCTTTCTTT. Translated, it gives CATSRDGTEAFF.

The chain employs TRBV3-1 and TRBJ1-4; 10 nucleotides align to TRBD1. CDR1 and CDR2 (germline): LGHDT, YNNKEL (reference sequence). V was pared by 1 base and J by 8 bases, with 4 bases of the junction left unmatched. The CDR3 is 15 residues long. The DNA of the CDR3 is TGTGCCAGCAGCCAAGGGGACAGGGGTACGGAAAAACTGTTTTTT. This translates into CASSQGDRGTEKLFF.

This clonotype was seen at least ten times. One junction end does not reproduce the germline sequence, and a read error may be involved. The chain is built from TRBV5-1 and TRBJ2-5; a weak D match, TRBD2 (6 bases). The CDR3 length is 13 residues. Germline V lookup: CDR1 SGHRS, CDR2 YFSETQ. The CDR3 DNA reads TGTGCCAGCAGCCCCGGGGGCCAAGAGACCCAGTACTTC. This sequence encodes CASSPGGQETQYF.

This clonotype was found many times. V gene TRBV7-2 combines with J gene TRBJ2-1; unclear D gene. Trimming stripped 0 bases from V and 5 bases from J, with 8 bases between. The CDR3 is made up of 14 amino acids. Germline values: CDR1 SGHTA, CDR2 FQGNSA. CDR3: CASSLAPANNEQFF. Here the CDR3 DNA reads TGTGCCAGCAGCTTAGCGCCGGCAAACAATGAGCAGTTCTTC.

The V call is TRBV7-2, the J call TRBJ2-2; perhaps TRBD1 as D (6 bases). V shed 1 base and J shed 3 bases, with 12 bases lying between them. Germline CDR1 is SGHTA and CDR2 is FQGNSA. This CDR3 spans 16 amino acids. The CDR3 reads CASSLGTGHYTGELFF. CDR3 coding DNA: TGTGCCAGCAGCTTAGGGACGGGACACTACACCGGGGAGCTGTTTTTT.

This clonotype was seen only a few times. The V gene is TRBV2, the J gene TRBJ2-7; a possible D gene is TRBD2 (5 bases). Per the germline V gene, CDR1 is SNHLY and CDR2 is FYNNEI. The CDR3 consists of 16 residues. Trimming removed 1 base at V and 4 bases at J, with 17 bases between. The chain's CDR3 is CASSEGGYLNEYEQYF. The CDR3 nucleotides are TGTGCCAGCAGTGAAGGAGGGTACCTCAACGAGTACGAGCAGTACTTC. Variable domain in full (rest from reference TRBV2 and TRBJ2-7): EPEVTQTPSHQVTQMGQEVILRCVPISNHLYFYWYRQILGQKVEFLVSFYNNEISEKSEIFDDQFSVERPDGSNFTLKIRSTKLEDSAMYFCASSEGGYLNEYEQYFGPGTRLTVT.

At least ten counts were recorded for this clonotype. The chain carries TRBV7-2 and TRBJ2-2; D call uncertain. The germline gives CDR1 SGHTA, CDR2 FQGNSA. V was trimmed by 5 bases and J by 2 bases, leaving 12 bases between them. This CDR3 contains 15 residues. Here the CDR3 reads CASSRLGSNTGELFF. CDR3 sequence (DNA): TGTGCCAGCAGCCGCTTAGGGTCCAACACCGGGGAGCTGTTTTTT. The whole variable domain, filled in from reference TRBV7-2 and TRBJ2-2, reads GAGVSQSPSNKVTEKGKDVELRCDPISGHTALYWYRQSLGQGLEFLIYFQGNSAPDKSGLPSDRFSAERTGGSVSTLTIQRTQQEDSAVYLCASSRLGSNTGELFFGEGSRLTVL.